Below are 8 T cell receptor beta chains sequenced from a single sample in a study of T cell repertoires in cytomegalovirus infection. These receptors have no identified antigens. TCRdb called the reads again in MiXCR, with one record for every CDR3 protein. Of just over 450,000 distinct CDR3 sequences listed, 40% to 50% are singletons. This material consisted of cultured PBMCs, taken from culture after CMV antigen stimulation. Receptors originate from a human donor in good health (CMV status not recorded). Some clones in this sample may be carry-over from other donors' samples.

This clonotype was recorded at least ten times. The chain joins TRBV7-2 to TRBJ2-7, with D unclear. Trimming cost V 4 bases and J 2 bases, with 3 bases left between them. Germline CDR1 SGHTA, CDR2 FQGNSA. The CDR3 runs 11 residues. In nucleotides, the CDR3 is TGTGCCAGCAGCTCGACCTACGAGCAGTACTTC. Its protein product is CASSSTYEQYF.

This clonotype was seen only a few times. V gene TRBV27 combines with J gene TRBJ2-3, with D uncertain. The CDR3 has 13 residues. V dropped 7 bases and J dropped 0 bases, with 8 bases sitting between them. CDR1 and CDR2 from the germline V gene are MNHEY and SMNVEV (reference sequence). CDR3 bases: TGTGCCAGCACCAGACGGAGCACAGATACGCAGTATTTT. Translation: CASTRRSTDTQYF.

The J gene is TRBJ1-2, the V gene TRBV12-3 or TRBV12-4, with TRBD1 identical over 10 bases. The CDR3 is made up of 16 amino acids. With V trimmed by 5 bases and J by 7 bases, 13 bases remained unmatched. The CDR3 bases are TGTGCCAGCAGTCTGGGACAGGGGCTGCTTTTCCGTGGCTACACCTTC. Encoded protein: CASSLGQGLLFRGYTF.

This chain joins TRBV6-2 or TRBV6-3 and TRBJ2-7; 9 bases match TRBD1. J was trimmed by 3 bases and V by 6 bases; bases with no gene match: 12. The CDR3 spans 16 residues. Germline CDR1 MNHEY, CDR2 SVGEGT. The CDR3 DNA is TGTGCCAGCAGCTACACCGGGGGACAGGGTATCTACGAGCAGTACTTC. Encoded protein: CASSYTGGQGIYEQYF.

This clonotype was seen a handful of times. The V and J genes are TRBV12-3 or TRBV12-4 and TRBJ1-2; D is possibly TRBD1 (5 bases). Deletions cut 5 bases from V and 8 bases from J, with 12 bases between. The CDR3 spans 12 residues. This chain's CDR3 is CASSLGRIGYTF. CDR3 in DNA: TGTGCCAGCAGTCTGGGACGAATAGGCTACACCTTC.

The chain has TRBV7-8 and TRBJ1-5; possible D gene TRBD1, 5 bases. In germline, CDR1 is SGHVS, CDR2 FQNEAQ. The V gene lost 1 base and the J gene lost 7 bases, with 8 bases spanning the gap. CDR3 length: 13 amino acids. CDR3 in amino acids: CASSLGWGQPQHF. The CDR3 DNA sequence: TGTGCCAGCAGCTTAGGTTGGGGGCAGCCCCAGCATTTT.

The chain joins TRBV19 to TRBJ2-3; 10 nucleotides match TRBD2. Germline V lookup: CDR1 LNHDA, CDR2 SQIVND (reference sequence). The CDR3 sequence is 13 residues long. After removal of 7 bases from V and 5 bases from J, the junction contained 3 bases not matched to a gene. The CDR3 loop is CASTSGRLDTQYF. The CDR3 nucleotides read TGTGCCAGTACTAGCGGGAGATTAGATACGCAGTATTTT.

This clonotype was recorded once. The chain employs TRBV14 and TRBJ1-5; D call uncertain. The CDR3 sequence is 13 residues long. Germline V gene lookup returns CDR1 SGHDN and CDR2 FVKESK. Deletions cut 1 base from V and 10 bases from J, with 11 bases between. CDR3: CASSQALRGPQHF. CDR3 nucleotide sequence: TGTGCCAGCAGCCAAGCCCTAAGAGGACCCCAGCATTTT. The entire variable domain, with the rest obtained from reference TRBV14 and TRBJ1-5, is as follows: EAGVTQFPSHSVIEKGQTVTLRCDPISGHDNLYWYRRVMGKEIKFLLHFVKESKQDESGMPNNRFLAERTGGTYSTLKVQPAELEDSGVYFCASSQALRGPQHFGDGTRLSIL.